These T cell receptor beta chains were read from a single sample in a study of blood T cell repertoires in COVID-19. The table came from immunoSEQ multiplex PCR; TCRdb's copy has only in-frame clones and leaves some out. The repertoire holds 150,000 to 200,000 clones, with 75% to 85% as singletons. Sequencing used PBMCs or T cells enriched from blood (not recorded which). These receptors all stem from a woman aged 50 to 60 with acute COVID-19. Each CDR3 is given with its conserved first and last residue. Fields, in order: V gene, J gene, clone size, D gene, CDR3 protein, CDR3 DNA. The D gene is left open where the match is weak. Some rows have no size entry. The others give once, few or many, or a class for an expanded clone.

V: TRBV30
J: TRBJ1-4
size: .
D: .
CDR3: CAWSTQQGRTNEKLFF
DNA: TGTGCCTGGAGCACCCAACAGGGTCGTACTAATGAAAAACTGTTTTTT

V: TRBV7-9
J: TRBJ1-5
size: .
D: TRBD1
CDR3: CASSLPGTGGNQPQHF
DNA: TGTGCCAGCAGCTTACCCGGGACAGGGGGCAATCAGCCCCAGCATTTT

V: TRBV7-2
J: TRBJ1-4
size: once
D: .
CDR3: CASSLGDSPNEKLFF
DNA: TGTGCCAGCAGCTTAGGCGACAGCCCTAATGAAAAACTGTTTTTT

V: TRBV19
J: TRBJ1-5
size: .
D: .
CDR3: CASFRGQGNQPQHF
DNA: TGTGCCAGTTTCAGGGGCCAGGGTAATCAGCCCCAGCATTTT

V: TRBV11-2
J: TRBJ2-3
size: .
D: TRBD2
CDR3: CASSFSSGGADTQYF
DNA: TGTGCCAGCAGCTTTTCTAGCGGGGGGGCAGATACGCAGTATTTT

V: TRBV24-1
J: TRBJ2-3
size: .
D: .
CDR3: CATKDKNTDTQYF
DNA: TGTGCCACCAAGGACAAGAATACAGATACGCAGTATTTT

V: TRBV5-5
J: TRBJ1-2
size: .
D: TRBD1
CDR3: CASSLTTGTGTGGYTF
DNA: TGTGCCAGCAGCCTGACTACCGGGACAGGTACTGGTGGCTACACCTTC

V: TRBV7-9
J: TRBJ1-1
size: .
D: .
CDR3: CAITEPMNTEAFF
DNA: TGTGCCATCACAGAGCCGATGAACACTGAAGCTTTCTTT

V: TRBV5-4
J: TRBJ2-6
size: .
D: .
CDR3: CASSFAGTGANVLTF
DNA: TGTGCCAGCAGCTTTGCGGGCACTGGGGCCAACGTCCTGACTTTC

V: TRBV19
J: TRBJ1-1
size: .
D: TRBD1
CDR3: CASSILSTGTNTEAFF
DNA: TGTGCCAGTAGTATCCTCTCGACAGGGACGAACACTGAAGCTTTCTTT

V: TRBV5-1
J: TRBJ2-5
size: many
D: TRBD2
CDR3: CASSLLPSGTQETQYF
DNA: TGCGCCAGCAGCTTGTTACCTAGCGGCACACAAGAGACCCAGTACTTC

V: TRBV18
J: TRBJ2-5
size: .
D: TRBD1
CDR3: CASSPRDSETQYF
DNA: TGTGCCAGCTCACCCCGGGACAGCGAGACCCAGTACTTC

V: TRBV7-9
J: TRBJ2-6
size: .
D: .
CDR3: CASRESSGANVLTF
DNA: TGTGCCAGCAGAGAGAGCTCTGGGGCCAACGTCCTGACTTTC

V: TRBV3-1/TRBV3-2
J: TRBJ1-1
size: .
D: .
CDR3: CASSQGLPTEAFF
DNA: TGTGCCAGCAGCCAAGGGCTGCCCACTGAAGCTTTCTTT

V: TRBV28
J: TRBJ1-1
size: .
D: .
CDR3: CASSLTQGLRNTEAFF
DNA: TGTGCCAGCAGTTTAACCCAGGGCTTGAGGAACACTGAAGCTTTCTTT

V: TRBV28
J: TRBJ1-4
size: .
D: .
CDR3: CASSLEGSANEKLFF
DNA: TGTGCCAGCAGTTTAGAGGGATCAGCTAATGAAAAACTGTTTTTT

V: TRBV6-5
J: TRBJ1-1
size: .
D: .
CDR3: CASSWGENTEAFF
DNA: TGTGCCAGCAGCTGGGGCGAAAACACTGAAGCTTTCTTT

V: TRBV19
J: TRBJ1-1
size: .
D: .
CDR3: CASTATDSMNTEAFF
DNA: TGTGCCAGTACTGCGACAGATTCCATGAACACTGAAGCTTTCTTT

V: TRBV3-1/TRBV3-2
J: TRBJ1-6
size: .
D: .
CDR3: CASSQDKRRFYSPLHF
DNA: TGTGCCAGCAGCCAAGATAAACGCAGATTTTATTCACCCCTCCACTTT

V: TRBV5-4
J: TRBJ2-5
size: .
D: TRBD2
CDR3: CASSLGGLAGQETQYF
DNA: TGTGCCAGCAGCTTGGGGGGACTAGCGGGGCAAGAGACCCAGTACTTC

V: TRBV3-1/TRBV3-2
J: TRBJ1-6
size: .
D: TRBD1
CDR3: CASSSGTGTINSPLHF
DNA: TGTGCCAGCAGCTCCGGGACAGGGACTATAAATTCACCCCTCCACTTT

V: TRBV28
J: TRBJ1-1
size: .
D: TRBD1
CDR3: CASSLVQGGTEAFF
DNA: TGTGCCAGCAGTTTAGTACAGGGGGGCACTGAAGCTTTCTTT

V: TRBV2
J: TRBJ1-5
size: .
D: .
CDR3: CASSSLGGNRGNQPQHF
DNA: TGTGCCAGCAGTTCCCTGGGGGGGAACCGAGGCAATCAGCCCCAGCATTTT

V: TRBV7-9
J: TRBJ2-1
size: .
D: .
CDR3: CASSYNGGLTEYNEQFF
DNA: TGTGCCAGCAGCTACAACGGGGGGCTTACGGAATACAATGAGCAGTTCTTC

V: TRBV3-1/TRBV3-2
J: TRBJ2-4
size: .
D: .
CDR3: CASSLLGAKNIQYF
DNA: TGTGCCAGCAGCCTCCTCGGAGCCAAAAACATTCAGTACTTC

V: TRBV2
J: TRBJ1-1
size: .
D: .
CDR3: CASSGSTEAFF
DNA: TGTGCCAGCAGCGGGAGCACTGAAGCTTTCTTT

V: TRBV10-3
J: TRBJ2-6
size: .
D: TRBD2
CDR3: CAIRRGTSPSGANVLTF
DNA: TGTGCCATCAGGAGGGGGACTAGCCCCTCTGGGGCCAACGTCCTGACTTTC

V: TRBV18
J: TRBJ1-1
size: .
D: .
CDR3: CASSISRDEAFF
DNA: TGTGCCAGCTCAATCAGCAGGGATGAAGCTTTCTTT

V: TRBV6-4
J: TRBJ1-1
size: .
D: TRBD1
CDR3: CASRRDRNTEAFF
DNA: TGTGCCAGCAGGAGGGACAGGAACACTGAAGCTTTCTTT

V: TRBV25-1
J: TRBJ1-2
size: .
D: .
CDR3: CASSDRPPRTDHYGYTF
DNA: TGTGCCAGCAGTGACCGACCCCCCAGGACAGACCATTATGGCTACACCTTC

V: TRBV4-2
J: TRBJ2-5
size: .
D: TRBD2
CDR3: CASSQDVASGGPGAQYF
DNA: TGTGCCAGCAGCCAAGATGTGGCTAGCGGGGGGCCCGGGGCCCAGTACTTC

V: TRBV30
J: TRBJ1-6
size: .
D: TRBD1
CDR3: CAWSGGGTGNSPLHF
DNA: TGTGCCTGGAGTGGGGGCGGGACAGGGAATTCACCCCTCCACTTT

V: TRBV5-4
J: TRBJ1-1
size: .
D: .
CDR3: CASSPQGSRMNTEAFF
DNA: TGTGCCAGCAGCCCCCAGGGTAGCAGAATGAACACTGAAGCTTTCTTT

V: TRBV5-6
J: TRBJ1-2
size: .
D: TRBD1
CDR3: CASSLPQGGKGGYTF
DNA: TGTGCCAGCAGCTTGCCCCAAGGGGGCAAGGGGGGCTACACCTTC

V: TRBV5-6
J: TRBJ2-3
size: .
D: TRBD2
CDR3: CATQETSGTDTQYF
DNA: TGTGCCACCCAAGAGACTAGCGGCACAGATACGCAGTATTTT

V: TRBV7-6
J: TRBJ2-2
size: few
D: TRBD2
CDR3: CASSLSGGAGTGELFF
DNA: TGTGCCAGCAGCCTTAGCGGGGGAGCCGGGACCGGGGAGCTGTTTTTT

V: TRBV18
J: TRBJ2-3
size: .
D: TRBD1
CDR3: CASSPRQGESTQYF
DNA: TGTGCCAGCTCACCTCGGCAGGGGGAATCGACGCAGTATTTT

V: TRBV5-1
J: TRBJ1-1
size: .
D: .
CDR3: CASSPEANMNTEAFF
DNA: TGCGCCAGCAGCCCCGAGGCCAATATGAACACTGAAGCTTTCTTT

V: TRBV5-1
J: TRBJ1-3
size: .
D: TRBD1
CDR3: CASSAGQGSNTIYF
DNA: TGCGCCAGCAGCGCCGGACAGGGATCGAACACCATATATTTT

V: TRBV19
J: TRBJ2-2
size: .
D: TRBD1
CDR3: CASRGQGSTGELFF
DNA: TGTGCCAGTCGGGGACAGGGAAGCACCGGGGAGCTGTTTTTT

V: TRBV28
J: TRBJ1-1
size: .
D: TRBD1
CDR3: CASSPGTGGFSWTEAFF
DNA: TGTGCCAGCAGTCCCGGGACAGGGGGCTTCTCGTGGACTGAAGCTTTCTTT

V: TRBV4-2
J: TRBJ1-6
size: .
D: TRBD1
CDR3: CASSQDWGQGLGSWANSPLHF
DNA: TGTGCCAGCAGCCAAGATTGGGGACAGGGCCTAGGGAGTTGGGCTAATTCACCCCTCCACTTT

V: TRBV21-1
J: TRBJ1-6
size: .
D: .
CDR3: CASSKATGTPLHF
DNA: TGTGCCAGCAGCAAAGCGACGGGTACGCCCCTCCACTTT

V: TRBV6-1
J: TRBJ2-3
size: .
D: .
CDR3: CASSEAGSADTQYF
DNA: TGTGCCAGCAGTGAGGCGGGGTCAGCAGATACGCAGTATTTT

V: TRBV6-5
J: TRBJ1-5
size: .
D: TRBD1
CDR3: CASSSGTGFNQPQHF
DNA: TGTGCCAGCAGTTCGGGGACAGGGTTCAATCAGCCCCAGCATTTT

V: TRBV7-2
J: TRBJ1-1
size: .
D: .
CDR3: CASSLLGGAGRRTEAFF
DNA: TGTGCCAGCAGCTTACTTGGGGGGGCGGGAAGGAGGACTGAAGCTTTCTTT

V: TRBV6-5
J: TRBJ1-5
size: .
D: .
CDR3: CASRVFRESNQPQHF
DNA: TGTGCCAGCAGGGTCTTCCGAGAGAGCAATCAGCCCCAGCATTTT